This T cell receptor beta chain originates from a study of cytomegalovirus exposure and HLA in healthy donors. Use of 60 Vbeta and 13 Jbeta primers characterized the PCR. Clones were read by immunoSEQ multiplex PCR, and TCRdb kept only the in-frame ones, dropping some. Here the sample spans 99,000 or so clones, around three quarters being singletons. Findings of the study overall: Later work found most CMV-associated TCR beta chains apparently HLA-restricted. Overall, approximately 180 TCR beta chains were annotated as cytomegalovirus-associated. In a later analysis, HLA-associated TCR beta chains were more clonally expanded than equally common others.

Comment on this clone: Its specificity is unknown.

V dropped 3 bases and J dropped 4 bases, with 13 bases sitting between them. Germline assignment: CDR1 SGDLS and CDR2 YYNGEE. The CDR3 totals 14 residues. The chain employs TRBV9 and TRBJ2-5; D gene uncertain. This TCR derives from a male donor in good health and CMV-seropositive. The specimen was PBMCs. In nucleotides, the CDR3 is TGTGCCAGCAGCGAATACTTAGCCCCAGAGACCCAGTACTTC. It yields the protein CASSEYLAPETQYF.